This TCR beta chain comes out of a study of T cell repertoires in cytomegalovirus infection (dated by TCRdb to about 2019). In terms of the full investigation: The HLA type of each donor mattered for the analysis, because public TCR beta signatures pointed to carriage of CMV infection along with the matching HLA type. Here is what the overall study found, with its caveats: The ex vivo response was dominated by HLA-C-restricted CMV-specific TCR beta clonotypes, which also provided the single most frequent clonotype in two of eight donors. Cumulative frequency of public TCR beta family members discriminated carriers of CMV infection plus the relevant HLA type in this cohort and an independent roughly 320-donor cohort.

The CDR3 runs 14 amino acids, cysteine and phenylalanine included. The read is trimmed to its CDR3 DNA, 42 bases read in frame from base 1. The germline V gene (reference sequence) gives CDR1 as MNHEY and CDR2 as SMNVEV. V sheds 6 bases and J sheds 1 base, leaving 10 bases between their ends. TCRdb names Illumina HiSeq 1500 as the instrument used. TCRdb reran the public reads through fastp at Q25 and MiXCR, keeping productive beta chains. Rows merge per CDR3 protein into single entries with the most common DNA and genes. The sample contains almost 550,000 distinct CDR3 sequences, more than 15% of them found a single time. The ten largest clones take up approximately 24% of the sample. This clonotype was seen ten or more times. Its antigen target is currently unknown. No per-base quality is available; no much larger clone lies one base away.

The sequence joins TRBV27 to TRBJ2-4; TRBD2 is possibly the D segment (6 matching bases). Sequenced: CD8+ T cells from PBMCs. This TCR came from a human donor in good health (CMV status not recorded). Some clones in this sample may be carry-over from other donors' samples. The CDR3 protein: CASRGGNAKNIQYF. The DNA sequence is as follows: TGTGCCAGCAGAGGCGGGAACGCCAAAAACATTCAGTACTTC.